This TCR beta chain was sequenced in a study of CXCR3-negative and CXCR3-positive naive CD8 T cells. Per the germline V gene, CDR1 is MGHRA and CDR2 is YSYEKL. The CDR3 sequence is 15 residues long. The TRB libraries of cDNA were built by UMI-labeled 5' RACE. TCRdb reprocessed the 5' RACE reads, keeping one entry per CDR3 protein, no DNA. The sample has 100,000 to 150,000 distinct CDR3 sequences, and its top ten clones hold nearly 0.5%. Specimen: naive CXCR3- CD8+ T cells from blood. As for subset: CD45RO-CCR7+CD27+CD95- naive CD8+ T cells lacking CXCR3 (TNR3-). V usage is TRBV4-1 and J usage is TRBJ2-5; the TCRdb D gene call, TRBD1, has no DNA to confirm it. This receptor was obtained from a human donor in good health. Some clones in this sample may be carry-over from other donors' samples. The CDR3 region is CASSQEPGVLETQYF.